Each of the 21 T cell receptor beta chains below was sequenced from the same sample in a study of blood T cell dynamics during melanoma immunotherapy. Time point in this sample: week 3, after first cycle of checkpoint inhibitor. TCRdb keeps only in-frame clones here, not all; method: immunoSEQ multiplex PCR. The sample carries about 7,600 clones, about 84% recorded once. The sequenced sample was blood, obtained from a patient treated with checkpoint blockade. Every receptor here comes from a human donor with melanoma.

V usage is TRBV7-9 and J usage is TRBJ1-1; D unclear. CDR1 SEHNR and CDR2 FQNEAQ come from the germline V gene (reference sequence). The V and J ends lost 1 base and 4 bases respectively, with 10 bases between them. CDR3 size: 14 residues. CDR3 nucleotide sequence: TGTGCCAGCAGCTTAGATCCCGATATCACTGAAGCTTTCTTT. The encoded protein is CASSLDPDITEAFF.

The sample holds one count of this clone. The V gene is TRBV9, the J gene TRBJ1-4; D perhaps matches TRBD1 (5 bases). Germline CDR1 is SGDLS and CDR2 is YYNGEE. V gave up 0 bases and J gave up 6 bases, with 15 bases separating them. The CDR3 totals 16 residues. The CDR3 loop is CASSVAGGRGDEKLFF. The CDR3 nucleotides are TGTGCCAGCAGCGTAGCTGGGGGGAGAGGTGATGAAAAACTGTTTTTT.

The CDR3 bases are TGTGCCAGCAGCTTATCGGGAAGGAACACTGAAGCTTTCTTT. The encoded protein is CASSLSGRNTEAFF. The chain joins TRBV7-3 to TRBJ1-1; D gene uncertain. V gave up 2 bases and J gave up 1 base, with 8 bases separating them. The CDR3 is 14 residues long. The germline gives CDR1 SGHTA, CDR2 FQGTGA.

V usage is TRBV27 and J usage is TRBJ2-7, with 8 bases aligning to TRBD1. CDR3 size: 14 residues. Germline V lookup: CDR1 MNHEY, CDR2 SMNVEV (reference sequence). J lost 1 base, V lost 5 bases, and 4 bases had no gene match. The CDR3 DNA reads as TGTGCCAGCAGTCGGACAGGGACGTCCTACGAGCAGTACTTC. Amino acids: CASSRTGTSYEQYF.

V usage is TRBV25-1 and J usage is TRBJ2-2, with D perhaps TRBD1 (6 bases). V was clipped by 4 bases and J by 5 bases, with 11 bases between them. The CDR3 is made up of 14 amino acids. From germline, CDR1 is MGHDK and CDR2 SYGVNS. CDR3 sequence (DNA): TGTGCCAGCAGTGGGGACCAGGGGACCGGGGAGCTGTTTTTT. Its protein is CASSGDQGTGELFF.

The DNA for the CDR3 is TGTGCCAGCAGTTGGTCAGGGAGGGGCAATCAGCCCCAGCATTTT. This gives the protein CASSWSGRGNQPQHF. The chain employs TRBV6-5 and TRBJ1-5; possible D gene TRBD1, 5 bases. CDR1 and CDR2 (germline): MNHEY, SVGAGI. The CDR3 sequence is 15 residues long. V was trimmed by 4 bases and J by 2 bases, leaving 12 bases between them.

The chain employs TRBV2 and TRBJ2-7, with no clear D. V was clipped by 0 bases and J by 1 base, with 4 bases between them. The CDR3 loop spans 13 amino acids. The germline V gene encodes CDR1 SNHLY and CDR2 FYNNEI. The DNA for the CDR3 is TGTGCCAGCAGTGAAGCGGAGTCCTACGAGCAGTACGTC. Its translation is CASSEAESYEQYV.

The chain couples TRBV6-5 to TRBJ2-3; no reliable D call. This CDR3 region has 15 residues. The germline V gene encodes CDR1 MNHEY and CDR2 SVGAGI. Trimming removed 5 bases from V and 3 bases from J, with 15 bases in between. The CDR3 DNA is TGTGCCAGCAGTCCTTCCTCGGTAGTAACAGATACGCAGTATTTT. It codes for CASSPSSVVTDTQYF.

This clone was observed once. The rearrangement joins TRBV28 to TRBJ1-2, with 9 positions matching TRBD1. Germline V gene lookup returns CDR1 MDHEN and CDR2 SYDVKM. The CDR3 has 13 residues. V was clipped by 5 bases and J by 5 bases; unmatched bases: 3. CDR3 loop: CASSNRGLYGYTF. The DNA for the CDR3 is TGTGCCAGCAGTAACAGGGGGCTATATGGCTACACCTTC.

The chain has TRBV7-8 and TRBJ1-5, with D unresolved. The CDR3 covers 15 residues. Per germline, CDR1 SGHVS and CDR2 FQNEAQ. The ends were cut back, 0 bases at V and 4 bases at J, with 10 bases in the middle. The CDR3 here is CASSLAHGWNQPQHF. CDR3 bases: TGTGCCAGCAGCTTAGCGCACGGGTGGAATCAGCCCCAGCATTTT.

This clone was seen only once. The rearrangement uses TRBV9 and TRBJ1-4, with D perhaps TRBD1 (5 bases). Germline-derived CDR1 and CDR2 are SGDLS and YYNGEE. The CDR3 sequence is 14 residues long. The germline V and J ends were trimmed by 0 bases and 8 bases, with 11 bases remaining between them. This chain's CDR3 is CASSVGPGREKLFF. In nucleotides, the CDR3 is TGTGCCAGCAGCGTAGGCCCGGGACGCGAAAAACTGTTTTTT. The variable domain in full, with the rest retrieved from reference TRBV9 and TRBJ1-4, is DSGVTQTPKHLITATGQRVTLRCSPRSGDLSVYWYQQSLDQGLQFLIQYYNGEERAKGNILERFSAQQFPDLHSELNLSSLELGDSALYFCASSVGPGREKLFFGSGTQLSVL.

This clone was seen a few times. The V and J genes are TRBV5-1 and TRBJ2-7; 10 bases are a match to TRBD2. With V trimmed by 2 bases and J by 0 bases, 11 bases remained unmatched. The CDR3 is 18 residues long. In germline, CDR1 is SGHRS, CDR2 YFSETQ. The CDR3 DNA reads TGCGCCAGCAGCTTCCAAGCTAGCGGGGGCCGTTCCTCCTACGAGCAGTACTTC. Its protein is CASSFQASGGRSSYEQYF. Together with reference TRBV5-1 and TRBJ2-7, the CDR3 gives the full variable domain: KAGVTQTPRYLIKTRGQQVTLSCSPISGHRSVSWYQQTPGQGLQFLFEYFSETQRNKGNFPGRFSGRQFSNSRSEMNVSTLELGDSALYLCASSFQASGGRSSYEQYFGPGTRLTVT.

The chain links TRBV7-7 to TRBJ1-1; 7 bases align to TRBD1. V lost 6 bases to trimming and J lost 6 bases; unmatched junction nucleotides: 7. The CDR3 is 13 amino acids. CDR1 and CDR2 from the germline V gene are SSHAT and FNYEAQ (reference sequence). The CDR3: CASSPLQGAEAFF. CDR3 DNA sequence: TGTGCCAGCAGTCCTCTTCAGGGGGCTGAAGCTTTCTTT.

This chain links TRBV18 with TRBJ2-7, with D possibly being TRBD1 (5 bases). V gave up 4 bases and J gave up 2 bases, with 12 bases separating them. The CDR3 is made up of 14 amino acids. Germline values: CDR1 KGHSH, CDR2 LQKENI. The CDR3 coding sequence is TGTGCCAGCTCACGAAGGGGTGTACCCTACGAGCAGTACTTC. As protein: CASSRRGVPYEQYF. Combining the CDR3 with reference TRBV18 and TRBJ2-7 gives the whole variable domain NAGVMQNPRHLVRRRGQEARLRCSPMKGHSHVYWYRQLPEEGLKFMVYLQKENIIDESGMPKERFSAEFPKEGPSILRIQQVVRGDSAAYFCASSRRGVPYEQYFGPGTRLTVT.

This clone showed up just once. The rearrangement joins TRBV9 to TRBJ1-4, with 11 positions matching TRBD1. The CDR3 has 16 amino acids. Per germline, CDR1 SGDLS and CDR2 YYNGEE. V trimming: 4 bases; J trimming: 8 bases; junction bases outside the gene matches: 10. CDR3 in amino acids: CASSPRTGGLGEKLFF. The CDR3 coding sequence is TGTGCCAGCAGCCCTCGGACAGGGGGCCTAGGGGAAAAACTGTTTTTT. The entire variable domain, with the rest obtained from reference TRBV9 and TRBJ1-4, is as follows: DSGVTQTPKHLITATGQRVTLRCSPRSGDLSVYWYQQSLDQGLQFLIQYYNGEERAKGNILERFSAQQFPDLHSELNLSSLELGDSALYFCASSPRTGGLGEKLFFGSGTQLSVL.

The V call is TRBV5-1, the J call TRBJ1-1; D gene unclear. V was trimmed by 4 bases and J by 3 bases, leaving 4 bases between them. CDR3 length: 11 residues. Germline CDR1 reads SGHRS; CDR2 reads YFSETQ. This CDR3 reads CASSLDTEAFF. Here the CDR3 DNA reads TGCGCCAGCAGCCTGGACACTGAAGCTTTCTTT.

The chain has TRBV29-1 and TRBJ1-2, with D maybe TRBD1 (6 bases). Germline CDR1 reads SQVTM; CDR2 reads ANQGSEA. The V gene lost 4 bases and the J gene lost 2 bases, with 14 bases spanning the gap. The CDR3 totals 14 residues. In DNA, the CDR3 is TGCAGCGTTGGGAGGGGGGAAACCAACTATGGCTACACCTTC. It encodes CSVGRGETNYGYTF.

This chain connects TRBV5-1 to TRBJ1-6; D may be TRBD1 (5 bases). The V end was cut by 1 base, the J end by 9 bases, with 14 bases between. CDR1 and CDR2 from the germline V gene are SGHRS and YFSETQ. The length of the CDR3 is 15 residues. This chain's CDR3 is CASSLSDRGVSPLHF. As DNA, the CDR3 is TGCGCCAGCAGCTTGAGCGACAGAGGCGTTTCACCCCTCCACTTT.

The CDR3 DNA reads as TGTGCCAGCAGCTTAGCTGGGGGAGCTGGTGGCTACACCTTC. Protein sequence: CASSLAGGAGGYTF. The chain has TRBV7-6 and TRBJ1-2, with TRBD1 as a possible D gene (5 bases). CDR1 is SGHVS, CDR2 FNYEAQ, per germline. CDR3 size: 14 residues. V lost 0 bases, J lost 7 bases, and 12 bases lay in between.

The chain uses TRBV9 and TRBJ2-7; the D gene could be TRBD1 or TRBD2 (5 bases each). The CDR3 consists of 14 residues. Germline V gene data show CDR1 as SGDLS and CDR2 as YYNGEE. Trimming took off 6 bases at V and 6 bases at J, with 19 bases between the two ends. For the CDR3, the DNA is TGTGCCAGCACCAAAGGGACGACGGGCTCCGAGCAGTACTTC. Translating it yields CASTKGTTGSEQYF.

This sequence joins TRBV7-2 and TRBJ1-5; 8 bases fit TRBD1. The V segment lost 4 bases and the J segment 11 bases; nucleotides outside the gene matches: 10. Germline CDR1 and CDR2: SGHTA and FQGNSA. CDR3 length equals 14 residues. In DNA form, the CDR3 reads TGTGCCAGCAGCTCTCCGACAGGGGTCGAAGCCCAGCATTTT. Protein: CASSSPTGVEAQHF. The variable domain in full, with the rest retrieved from reference TRBV7-2 and TRBJ1-5, is GAGVSQSPSNKVTEKGKDVELRCDPISGHTALYWYRQSLGQGLEFLIYFQGNSAPDKSGLPSDRFSAERTGGSVSTLTIQRTQQEDSAVYLCASSSPTGVEAQHFGDGTRLSIL.